Presented here are 14 T cell receptor beta chains from one specimen sequenced in a study of cytomegalovirus exposure and HLA in healthy donors. Primers included in the PCR were 60 Vbeta and 13 Jbeta primers. Generated by immunoSEQ multiplex PCR, the TCRdb table keeps only in-frame clones and is missing some. The sample has some 160,000 clones, roughly 80% seen once. Input material: PBMCs. All receptors come from a woman aged 25 to 45 in good health and CMV-seronegative.

The rearrangement uses TRBV28 and TRBJ2-7, with unresolved D. The CDR3 spans 13 residues. V shed 5 bases and J shed 2 bases, with 10 bases lying between them. Germline CDR1 is MDHEN and CDR2 is SYDVKM. DNA for the CDR3: TGTGCCAGCAGTCCCCTCCTTACCTACGAGCAGTACTTC. It specifies CASSPLLTYEQYF.

This clone has a handful of counts. V is TRBV5-8 and J is TRBJ1-3; D remains unclear. Germline V gene data show CDR1 as SGHTS and CDR2 as YDEGEE. The CDR3 runs to 15 residues. V was trimmed by 0 bases and J by 2 bases, leaving 9 bases between them. CDR3 residues: CASSLARGAGNTIYF. CDR3 DNA sequence: TGTGCCAGCAGCTTGGCACGGGGTGCTGGAAACACCATATATTTT.

The chain joins TRBV19 to TRBJ2-3; 8 nucleotides match TRBD2. V lost 5 bases to trimming and J lost 6 bases; unmatched junction nucleotides: 13. The CDR3 runs to 16 residues. Germline loops: CDR1 LNHDA, CDR2 SQIVND (reference sequence). CDR3 loop: CASSAWLAGIDDTQYF. The CDR3 region has the DNA TGTGCCAGTAGTGCTTGGTTAGCGGGGATCGATGATACGCAGTATTTT.

This sequence joins TRBV11-3 and TRBJ2-3, with D perhaps matching TRBD2 (5 bases). The V gene lost 4 bases and the J gene lost 0 bases, with 8 bases spanning the gap. The CDR3 covers 14 residues. Per germline, CDR1 SGHNT and CDR2 YENEEA. The CDR3 DNA sequence: TGTGCCAGCAGCTCGGGCGGGAGCACAGATACGCAGTATTTT. This codes for CASSSGGSTDTQYF.

The chain couples TRBV19 to TRBJ1-1; 8 bases fit TRBD1. The CDR3 runs 15 residues. Trimming cost V 6 bases and J 4 bases; bases outside gene matches: 10. Germline-derived CDR1 and CDR2 are LNHDA and SQIVND (reference sequence). Here the CDR3 reads CASRVAPGTGTEAFF. The CDR3 DNA reads TGTGCCAGTAGAGTAGCCCCCGGGACAGGCACTGAAGCTTTCTTT.

The chain is built from TRBV13 and TRBJ1-1, with 8 nucleotides matching TRBD1. The CDR3 length is 16 residues. Germline CDR1 and CDR2: PRHDT and FYEKMQ (reference sequence). J was trimmed by 3 bases and V by 0 bases; bases with no gene match: 6. The CDR3: CASSLGQGAQDTEAFF. As DNA, the CDR3 is TGTGCCAGCAGCTTAGGGCAGGGGGCGCAGGACACTGAAGCTTTCTTT.

The V call is TRBV2, the J call TRBJ1-5, with TRBD1 matching over 9 bases. This CDR3 has 15 amino acids. From germline, CDR1 is SNHLY and CDR2 FYNNEI. Germline trimming cut 5 bases from V and 9 bases from J; bases unmatched to any gene: 11. The CDR3 is CASSLGQGDSLPQHF. CDR3 bases: TGTGCCAGCAGTTTGGGACAGGGCGATAGTTTGCCCCAGCATTTT.

The count of this clone is one. This chain connects TRBV9 to TRBJ1-3, with D unclear. V lost 4 bases and J 4 bases, leaving 18 bases between the germline ends. CDR3 length: 16 residues. Germline V gene sequence: CDR1 SGDLS, CDR2 YYNGEE. The CDR3 reads CASSPSGPRSGNTIYF. The CDR3 DNA reads TGTGCCAGCAGCCCAAGCGGCCCTAGAAGCGGAAACACCATATATTTT.

The chain uses TRBV27 and TRBJ1-6; D not resolved. Germline-derived CDR1 and CDR2 are MNHEY and SMNVEV (reference sequence). With 6 bases removed from V and 13 bases from J, the gap between germline ends came to 16 bases. This CDR3 has 13 amino acids. CDR3 residues: CASRPPGPFPLHF. The CDR3 bases are TGTGCCAGCAGGCCTCCAGGTCCCTTTCCCCTCCACTTT.

The gene calls are TRBV2 and TRBJ2-3, with 7 bases that match TRBD2. V lost 4 bases, J lost 6 bases, and 4 bases stayed unmatched. Per germline, CDR1 SNHLY and CDR2 FYNNEI. CDR3 length equals 13 residues. The CDR3 DNA sequence: TGTGCCAGCAGTGCCCCCGGGGGGGATACGCAGTATTTT. It translates to CASSAPGGDTQYF.

The gene calls are TRBV2 and TRBJ1-1; maybe TRBD1 (5 bases). The germline V gene has CDR1 SNHLY and CDR2 FYNNEI. This CDR3 contains 15 residues. V lost 0 bases and J lost 1, with 9 bases in between. The CDR3 spells CASSEAGGKNTEAFF. The CDR3 DNA reads TGTGCCAGCAGTGAAGCTGGGGGGAAGAACACTGAAGCTTTCTTT. The whole variable domain, filled in from reference TRBV2 and TRBJ1-1, reads EPEVTQTPSHQVTQMGQEVILRCVPISNHLYFYWYRQILGQKVEFLVSFYNNEISEKSEIFDDQFSVERPDGSNFTLKIRSTKLEDSAMYFCASSEAGGKNTEAFFGQGTRLTVV.

J is TRBJ2-1 and V is TRBV19, with 7 positions matching TRBD2. Trimming at V came to 0 bases and at J to 3 bases, leaving 8 bases not matched to a gene. CDR1 and CDR2 from the germline V gene are LNHDA and SQIVND (reference sequence). The CDR3 length is 17 residues. In nucleotides, the CDR3 is TGTGCCAGTAGTATAGATGGAGGGACTATCGTCTACAATGAGCAGTTCTTC. This translates into CASSIDGGTIVYNEQFF.

The chain links TRBV10-3 to TRBJ1-2; the D gene is possibly TRBD1 (6 bases). The CDR3 loop spans 13 amino acids. Trimming shortened V by 6 bases and J by 6 bases, and 14 bases separated the two germline ends. Germline V gene lookup returns CDR1 ENHRY and CDR2 SYGVKD. DNA for the CDR3: TGTGCCATCAGGGACAGAGAATCAGATGGCTACACCTTC. Translated: CAIRDRESDGYTF.

V and J are TRBV18 and TRBJ2-5; D is undetermined. The CDR3 is made up of 13 amino acids. Germline values: CDR1 KGHSH, CDR2 LQKENI. The V gene lost 0 bases and the J gene lost 5 bases, with 7 bases spanning the gap. The CDR3 spells CASSPPMGETQYF. In DNA, the CDR3 is TGTGCCAGCTCACCACCGATGGGCGAGACCCAGTACTTC.